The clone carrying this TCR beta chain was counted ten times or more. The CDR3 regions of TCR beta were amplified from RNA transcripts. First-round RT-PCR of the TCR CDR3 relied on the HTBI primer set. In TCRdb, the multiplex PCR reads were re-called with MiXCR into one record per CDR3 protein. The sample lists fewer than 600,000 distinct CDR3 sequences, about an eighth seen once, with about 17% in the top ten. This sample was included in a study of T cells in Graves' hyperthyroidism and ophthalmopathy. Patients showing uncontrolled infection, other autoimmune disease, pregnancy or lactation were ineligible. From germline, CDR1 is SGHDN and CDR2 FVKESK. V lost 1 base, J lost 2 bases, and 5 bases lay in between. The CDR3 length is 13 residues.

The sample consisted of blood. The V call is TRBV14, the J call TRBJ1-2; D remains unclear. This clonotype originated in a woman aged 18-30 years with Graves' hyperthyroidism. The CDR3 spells CASSQVSNYGYTF. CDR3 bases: TGTGCCAGCAGCCAAGTATCCAACTATGGCTACACCTTC.